This entry is about one T cell receptor (beta chain). Authors' methods: Estimated nucleated cell counts came from reference gene primer amplification. Sequencing was performed with immunoSEQ multiplex PCR; in TCRdb, only in-frame clones are kept and a portion is missing. The V and J calls and the clone size are those of that table, but D and trimming were determined from the DNA. The sample gives hundreds of thousands of clones, about 83% of which show up once; roughly 8.8% is in the top ten. The source of the sample is a study of blood T cell repertoires in COVID-19. Overall study context: Sites across the United States, Italy and Spain contributed samples from acute and convalescent COVID-19. Sources were T cells, B-cell-depleted T cells, or PBMCs; the material itself was cDNA or gDNA.

With 5 bases clipped from V and 6 bases from J, the junction kept 4 bases outside the gene matches. The CDR3 totals 14 residues. The germline V gene has CDR1 SGHRS and CDR2 YFSETQ. This receptor was taken from a woman aged 45-65 years with acute or convalescent COVID-19. Sequencing was done on a sample of peripheral blood. This chain connects TRBV5-1 to TRBJ1-6, with 8 bases lining up with TRBD1. Written as DNA, the CDR3 is TGCGCCAGCAGTGGACAGGGAATTAATTCACCCCTCCACTTT. Encoded protein: CASSGQGINSPLHF. Using reference TRBV5-1 and TRBJ1-6 for the parts outside the CDR3, the full variable domain is KAGVTQTPRYLIKTRGQQVTLSCSPISGHRSVSWYQQTPGQGLQFLFEYFSETQRNKGNFPGRFSGRQFSNSRSEMNVSTLELGDSALYLCASSGQGINSPLHFGNGTRLTVT.